This TCR beta chain was obtained from a study of PD-L1 blockade in urothelial cancer (dated by TCRdb to about 2017). Looking at the study overall: All patients started therapy around 2014 and received atezolizumab 1,200 mg intravenously every 3 weeks. About 90% of the roughly 29 patients were identified as males with urothelial cancer of bladder origin, and a prior smoking history was reported by 18 of 29 patients. Patients had an ECOG performance status of 0 or 1 and had received between 0 and 3 prior chemotherapy regimens. Blood samples were analyzed at two time points: 3 weeks after treatment start (second dose) and 6 weeks after treatment start. Blood samples yielded a median of around 150,000 T cells and tens of thousands of unique TCRs, with median clonality around 0.084. The study, an exploratory multi-omic analysis, examined somatic, immune and clinical correlates of response to PD-L1 blockade with atezolizumab in urothelial cancer. Pretreatment tumor samples, along with matched peripheral blood collected serially before and after atezolizumab treatment, underwent TCR sequencing. Progression-free survival longer than 6 months counted as durable clinical benefit, and TCR features were additionally tested against both progression-free and overall survival. In the same patients, whole exome sequencing and RNA sequencing of pretreatment tumors were performed in addition to TCR sequencing. Under ten patients reached durable clinical benefit, while 20 or so patients did not. Around 29 patients had pretreatment blood TCR-seq, approximately 24 had at least one posttreatment blood collection, and approximately 24 had tumor TCR-seq.

Broad study findings and their caveats: Because the sample size was small (n of about 31) and many of the analyses were exploratory, the results are meant to be hypothesis-generating. Among patients with durable benefit, tumor-associated TCR clones showed greater expansion in peripheral blood 3 weeks after treatment started (n ≈ 21, p = 0.022). A pretreatment peripheral blood TCR clonality below the median was linked to improved progression-free and overall survival.

With regard to this clone: There is no known antigen for this receptor. No quality values exist for individual bases; no much larger clone is one base distant.

A total of about 31 patients with locally advanced or metastatic urothelial carcinoma, treated at Memorial Sloan Kettering on a trial protocol, made up the cohort. Peripheral blood mononuclear cells were collected pretreatment and during treatment, with between 1 and 8 total time points per patient. The Qiagen DNeasy Blood extraction kit was used to purify genomic DNA from total PBMCs and tumor samples. PBMCs were collected pretreatment and during treatment, and were isolated and stored as previously described. The germline V gene gives CDR1 as SQVTM and CDR2 as ANQGSEA. The trim is 5 bases for V and 5 bases for J, with a gap of 7 bases between the germline ends. The CDR3 contains 11 residues, cysteine and phenylalanine counted. Just the 33-base CDR3 DNA is kept, in frame starting at base 1. Synthetic TCR analog templates were spiked into each PCR so that absolute template abundance could be estimated from read counts. The immunoSEQ assay was used to amplify TCRbeta CDR3 regions from genomic DNA with bias-controlled V and J gene primers. Rearranged TCRbeta segments were sequenced at approximately 20X coverage. On the authors' methods: Sequencing errors were corrected by clustering, and CDR3s were annotated against IMGT so that V, D and J genes could be assigned. Downstream analyses used only productive TCRbeta rearrangements and left out out-of-frame or stop-codon sequences. Clonality was calculated as one minus the Shannon entropy normalized by the log of the number of unique productive sequences. Clones differing between time points or between blood and tumor were identified by Fisher's exact test with Benjamini-Hochberg correction at adjusted p below 0.01. TCRdb holds this immuneACCESS table with in-frame rearrangements only. Some clones are missing; in checked studies, unresolved V genes explain under half, and the rest has no known cause. For V, J and clone size, that table is used; D and trimming come from the DNA. The sample yields around 56,000 clones; around 84% were counted once. The ten largest account for 2.9% of the sample.

Sequencing was performed on PBMCs, taken around atezolizumab (anti-PD-L1) treatment. The V gene is TRBV29-1 and the J gene is TRBJ2-1; a weak D assignment points to TRBD2 (5 bases agree). This receptor was obtained from a man between 50 and 59 years old with urothelial cancer. The DNA reads TGCAGCGTTTACGGGGACAATGAGCAGTTCTTC. Translated, it reads CSVYGDNEQFF.